Shown below are 24 T cell receptor beta chains from a single sample sequenced in a study of OX40 agonist ivuxolimab in advanced cancers. Library method: the immunoSEQ multiplex PCR assay. This immuneACCESS table, as held by TCRdb, lists in-frame sequences with V and J called but not all clones. Of the missing ones, under half trace to an unresolved V gene in checked studies; the others have no known cause. The sample table lists tens of thousands of clones, 86% of them with a count of one. 14% to 15% of the sample belongs to the ten largest clones. Sample: CD4+ or CD8+ T cells sorted from blood, taken in a trial of the OX40 agonist ivuxolimab. These receptors were collected from an adult with an advanced solid tumor such as melanoma, head and neck, liver or kidney cancer.

This chain links TRBV27 with TRBJ2-1, with 9 bases matching TRBD2. Trimming took 8 bases from V and 10 from J; bases not matched to a gene: 12. Germline loops: CDR1 MNHEY, CDR2 SMNVEV (reference sequence). CDR3 length: 14 residues. CDR3 amino acids: CASGLGGLAMEQFF. In DNA, the CDR3 is TGTGCCAGCGGATTGGGGGGACTAGCTATGGAGCAGTTCTTC.

The genes are TRBV4-1 and TRBJ1-2; weak D call: TRBD1 (5 bases). CDR1 and CDR2 from the germline V gene are MGHRA and YSYEKL. The CDR3 has 15 amino acids. Trimming left V 3 bases short and J 4 bases short, with 15 bases between. The CDR3 loop is CASSQEQSGGYGYTF. The CDR3 DNA is TGCGCCAGCAGCCAGGAGCAGTCTGGGGGCTATGGCTACACCTTC.

This rearrangement joins TRBV4-3 to TRBJ2-5; TRBD2 matches at 9 bases. Germline values: CDR1 LGHNA, CDR2 YSLEER. This CDR3 region has 16 residues. J was trimmed by 5 bases and V by 4 bases; bases with no gene match: 11. This CDR3 is CASSPRGLAGKETQYF. As DNA, the CDR3 is TGCGCCAGCAGCCCCCGGGGCCTAGCGGGAAAGGAGACCCAGTACTTC.

This clone was counted a single time. The CDR3 region is CASSPGLADNEQYF. In nucleotides, the CDR3 is TGTGCCAGCAGCCCGGGACTAGCAGATAACGAGCAGTACTTC. The chain employs TRBV9 and TRBJ2-7, with 9 bases aligning to TRBD2. Germline V gives CDR1 SGDLS, CDR2 YYNGEE. There are 14 residues in the CDR3. Trimming removed 4 bases from V and 5 bases from J; junction bases left unmatched: 7. The full variable domain, rest sourced from reference TRBV9 and TRBJ2-7, is DSGVTQTPKHLITATGQRVTLRCSPRSGDLSVYWYQQSLDQGLQFLIQYYNGEERAKGNILERFSAQQFPDLHSELNLSSLELGDSALYFCASSPGLADNEQYFGPGTRLTVT.

The chain couples TRBV7-6 to TRBJ1-1; D is possibly TRBD1 (5 bases). The ends were cut back, 1 base at V and 1 base at J, with 7 bases in the middle. This CDR3 is built from 14 residues. Germline V gene data show CDR1 as SGHVS and CDR2 as FNYEAQ. CDR3 bases: TGTGCCAGCAGCTTAGGGGGGTCGAACACTGAAGCTTTCTTT. This codes for CASSLGGSNTEAFF.

The V call is TRBV6-6, the J call TRBJ1-2, with D possibly being TRBD1 (5 bases). The V gene lost 7 bases and the J gene lost 6 bases, with 9 bases spanning the gap. Germline V lookup: CDR1 MNHNY, CDR2 SVGAGI (reference sequence). The CDR3 sequence is 11 residues long. CDR3 coding DNA: TGTGCCAGCACCCAAGGGGATGGCTACACCTTC. Encoded protein: CASTQGDGYTF.

This clone has just one count. The chain combines TRBV11-2 with TRBJ2-5, with 11 bases lining up with TRBD2. Germline lookup yields CDR1 SGHAT and CDR2 FQNNGV. The CDR3 runs 14 residues. J lost 3 bases, V lost 3 bases, and 0 bases had no gene match. The CDR3 spells CASSLTSGEETQYF. The DNA for the CDR3 is TGTGCCAGCAGCTTGACTAGCGGGGAAGAGACCCAGTACTTC.

The chain is built from TRBV14 and TRBJ2-1; 8 bases line up with TRBD2. CDR1 SGHDN and CDR2 FVKESK come from the germline V gene. The CDR3 length is 17 residues. V gave up 1 base and J gave up 3 bases; unmatched junction bases: 8. The CDR3 protein is CASSQGFFAGGYNEQFF. In DNA, the CDR3 is TGTGCCAGCAGCCAAGGATTCTTTGCGGGAGGCTACAATGAGCAGTTCTTC.

This rearrangement joins TRBV27 to TRBJ1-2; 9 positions match TRBD1. Germline V gene lookup returns CDR1 MNHEY and CDR2 SMNVEV (reference sequence). V lost 0 bases to trimming and J lost 1 base; unmatched junction nucleotides: 9. This CDR3 contains 18 residues. CDR3 DNA: TGTGCCAGCAGTTTATCGGTGGACAGGGGTGGACGTAACTATGGCTACACCTTC. Its protein is CASSLSVDRGGRNYGYTF.

The chain is built from TRBV5-4 and TRBJ2-3; a possible D gene is TRBD1 (5 bases). V lost 2 bases and J 4 bases, leaving 11 bases between the germline ends. Germline lookup yields CDR1 SGHNT and CDR2 YYREEE (reference sequence). This CDR3 region has 14 residues. CDR3 residues: CASSFQGGADTQYF. The CDR3 region has the DNA TGTGCCAGCAGCTTTCAGGGCGGCGCAGATACGCAGTATTTT. The full variable domain, rest sourced from reference TRBV5-4 and TRBJ2-3, is ETGVTQSPTHLIKTRGQQVTLRCSSQSGHNTVSWYQQALGQGPQFIFQYYREEENGRGNFPPRFSGLQFPNYSSELNVNALELDDSALYLCASSFQGGADTQYFGPGTRLTVL.

This chain uses TRBV6-1 with TRBJ2-5, with D hard to call. Looked up from germline, CDR1 is MNHNS and CDR2 is SASEGT. V was clipped by 5 bases and J by 4 bases, with 11 bases between them. CDR3 size: 13 residues. This CDR3 is CASSWVYSETQYF. CDR3 sequence (DNA): TGTGCCAGCAGTTGGGTTTACTCAGAGACCCAGTACTTC.

The chain couples TRBV6-5 to TRBJ2-1; possibly TRBD1 for D (5 bases). Germline values: CDR1 MNHEY, CDR2 SVGAGI. The CDR3 is made up of 14 amino acids. V was trimmed by 0 bases and J by 6 bases, leaving 9 bases between them. The CDR3 loop reads CASSYSNQGNEQFF. The CDR3, as DNA: TGTGCCAGCAGTTACTCGAATCAGGGCAATGAGCAGTTCTTC.

The chain has TRBV7-8 and TRBJ2-5; D gene uncertain. The CDR3 is 11 residues long. V was shortened by 6 bases and J by 5 bases, with 7 bases between the two germline ends. CDR1 SGHVS and CDR2 FQNEAQ come from the germline V gene. Written as DNA, the CDR3 is TGTGCCAGCAGAGAGTATGAGACCCAGTACTTC. It encodes CASREYETQYF.

This rearrangement joins TRBV7-9 to TRBJ1-1, with a possible D match to TRBD1 (5 bases). With 7 bases removed from V and 5 bases from J, the gap between germline ends came to 14 bases. CDR3 length equals 13 residues. Looked up from germline, CDR1 is SEHNR and CDR2 is FQNEAQ (reference sequence). CDR3 sequence (DNA): TGTGCCAGCATTGGGGGGAGTAGGACTGAAGCTTTCTTT. Translated, it gives CASIGGSRTEAFF.

CDR3 in amino acids: CASRRTSGTRYNEQFF. The CDR3 region has the DNA TGTGCCAGCAGAAGGACTAGCGGAACCCGTTACAATGAGCAGTTCTTC. V usage is TRBV28 and J usage is TRBJ2-1; 10 bases are a match to TRBD2. The CDR3 totals 16 residues. Germline values: CDR1 MDHEN, CDR2 SYDVKM. With V trimmed by 6 bases and J by 4 bases, 9 bases remained unmatched.

This chain links TRBV4-3 with TRBJ2-7; D gene unclear. The CDR3 totals 15 residues. The germline CDR1 and CDR2 sequences are LGHNA and YSLEER. Trimming removed 4 bases from V and 2 bases from J, with 15 bases in between. CDR3: CASSLRTEGTYEQYF. The CDR3 nucleotides are TGCGCCAGCAGCCTCAGGACCGAAGGAACCTACGAGCAGTACTTC.

This clone was seen a single time. The chain links TRBV11-2 to TRBJ2-1; unclear D gene. CDR3 length: 16 amino acids. Germline values: CDR1 SGHAT, CDR2 FQNNGV. Between the trimmed V and J ends, which lost 4 bases and 4 bases, there was a span of 17 bases. The CDR3 sequence: CASSSLVRVPYNEQFF. Here the CDR3 DNA reads TGTGCCAGCAGCTCCCTGGTCCGCGTCCCTTACAATGAGCAGTTCTTC.

The V gene is TRBV13, the J gene TRBJ2-5; D ambiguous. The CDR3 contains 13 residues. Germline loops: CDR1 PRHDT, CDR2 FYEKMQ (reference sequence). The ends were cut back, 0 bases at V and 1 base at J, with 3 bases in the middle. CDR3 in amino acids: CASSLGAQETQYF. The CDR3 DNA is TGTGCCAGCAGCTTAGGGGCCCAAGAGACCCAGTACTTC.

V usage is TRBV2 and J usage is TRBJ2-1; 11 bases map to TRBD2. Germline V gene lookup returns CDR1 SNHLY and CDR2 FYNNEI. V trimming: 5 bases; J trimming: 6 bases; junction bases outside the gene matches: 6. CDR3 length: 15 residues. This chain's CDR3 is CASSLLAGGPNEQFF. For the CDR3, the DNA is TGTGCCAGCAGTCTCCTAGCGGGGGGCCCCAATGAGCAGTTCTTC.

V is TRBV4-3 and J is TRBJ1-2, with D unresolved. Deletions cut 0 bases from V and 5 bases from J, with 16 bases between. CDR3 length: 16 residues. Germline loops: CDR1 LGHNA, CDR2 YSLEER. The CDR3 reads CASSQDRVLEGYGYTF. The CDR3 region has the DNA TGCGCCAGCAGCCAAGATCGGGTCCTTGAGGGATATGGCTACACCTTC.

This clone was recorded only once. DNA for the CDR3: TGTGCCAGTACCCATACGGGGTTGAATTCACCCCTCCACTTT. Its translation: CASTHTGLNSPLHF. V and J are TRBV19 and TRBJ1-6; D unresolved. CDR1 LNHDA and CDR2 SQIVND come from the germline V gene (reference sequence). Between the trimmed V and J ends, which lost 7 bases and 7 bases, there was a span of 14 bases. The CDR3 consists of 14 residues.

This clone was seen more than once but under ten times. The same CDR3 can be traced to other DNA sequences in this sample. CDR3 in amino acids: CASSLYNEQFF. In DNA, the CDR3 is TGTGCCAGCAGTCTATACAATGAGCAGTTCTTC. The J gene is TRBJ2-1, the V gene TRBV27; D uncertain. CDR1 and CDR2 from the germline V gene are MNHEY and SMNVEV (reference sequence). V shed 5 bases and J shed 4 bases, with 3 bases lying between them. CDR3 size: 11 residues.

A few counts support this clone. The V gene is TRBV29-1, the J gene TRBJ1-2, with D uncertain. This CDR3 has 11 amino acids. The V gene lost 7 bases and the J gene lost 5 bases, with 11 bases spanning the gap. The V gene's germline CDR1 is SQVTM and CDR2 ANQGSEA. The CDR3 loop reads CSGGDKYGYTF. CDR3 in DNA: TGCAGCGGCGGGGATAAATATGGCTACACCTTC.

The chain couples TRBV27 to TRBJ2-7; D possibly uses TRBD1 or TRBD2 (5 bases each). Trimming left V 6 bases short and J 1 base short, with 19 bases between. The CDR3 is 16 amino acids. Germline V gene lookup returns CDR1 MNHEY and CDR2 SMNVEV (reference sequence). CDR3 residues: CASRPVSGTGSYEQYF. The DNA of the CDR3 is TGTGCCAGCAGACCCGTTTCCGGGACGGGGTCCTACGAGCAGTACTTC.